Presented here are 26 T cell receptor beta chains from one specimen sequenced in a study of blood T cells in healthy people across ages. It was with a sample-barcoded 5' primer and a J-beta primer mix that a second PCR of roughly 7 to 12 cycles was run. TCRdb re-called the 5' RACE reads with MiXCR, one entry per CDR3 protein. Of more than 450,000 distinct CDR3 sequences listed, roughly a quarter were seen once; the top ten hold approximately 3.7%. This same sample was also taken into another study, of T cells of mothers and their children.

Sequencing used blood. These TCRs come from a boy aged 2 to 9 in good health.

The chain uses TRBV30 and TRBJ1-3; D is unclear. CDR3 size: 13 residues. CDR1 GTSNPN and CDR2 SVGIG come from the germline V gene (reference sequence). Trimming cost V 4 bases and J 0 bases, with 7 bases left between them. CDR3: CAWTIHSGNTIYF. As DNA, the CDR3 is TGTGCCTGGACCATCCACTCTGGAAACACCATATATTTT. The complete variable domain, with remaining parts taken from reference TRBV30 and TRBJ1-3, reads SQTIHQWPATLVQPVGSPLSLECTVEGTSNPNLYWYRQAAGRGLQLLFYSVGIGQISSEVPQNLSASRPQDRQFILSSKKLLLSDSGFYLCAWTIHSGNTIYFGEGSWLTVV.

The chain uses TRBV29-1 and TRBJ2-7, with 8 positions matching TRBD2. The DNA end is more similar to TRBJ2-1, so the J call may be wrong. From germline, CDR1 is SQVTM and CDR2 ANQGSEA. CDR3 length: 17 amino acids. Here the CDR3 DNA reads TGCAGCGTTGAAGGCAGCGGGGGAAATGGGGCACAAGATGAGCAGTTCTTC. Amino acids: CSVEGSGGNGAQDEQFF.

The V and J genes are TRBV7-8 and TRBJ2-7; D not resolved. V lost 1 base and J lost 2, with 12 bases in between. Germline V gene data show CDR1 as SGHVS and CDR2 as FQNEAQ. The CDR3 has 15 residues. The CDR3 region has the DNA TGTGCCAGCAGCTTAGATACCGCCAGAGCCTACGAGCAGTACTTC. Translating it yields CASSLDTARAYEQYF.

The table lists this clonotype with many counts. The V call is TRBV12-3 or TRBV12-4, the J call TRBJ2-7, with 7 bases fitting TRBD1. The CDR3 consists of 14 residues. Trimming took 3 bases from V and 1 from J; bases not matched to a gene: 3. CDR3: CASSFGTASYEQYF. For the CDR3, the DNA is TGTGCCAGCAGTTTTGGGACAGCATCCTACGAGCAGTACTTC.

In this sample, this clonotype turned up a few times. CDR3 sequence: CASSQEQGKGQPQHF. In DNA form, the CDR3 reads TGTGCCAGCAGCCAAGAGCAGGGAAAAGGTCAGCCCCAGCATTTT. The V and J genes are TRBV3-1 and TRBJ1-5, with a tentative D call TRBD1 (5 bases). The CDR3 totals 15 residues. V was cut by 0 bases and J by 6 bases, with 12 bases left in between. CDR1 and CDR2 from the germline V gene are LGHDT and YNNKEL (reference sequence).

The genes are TRBV6-6 and TRBJ2-2, with a possible D match to TRBD2 (5 bases). V was clipped by 6 bases and J by 5 bases, with 16 bases between them. CDR1 is MNHNY, CDR2 SVGAGI, per germline (reference sequence). This CDR3 region has 15 residues. The DNA of the CDR3 is TGTGCCAGCAGACTTACTAGAGTCGAAACCGGGGAGCTGTTTTTT. Its protein is CASRLTRVETGELFF.

V and J are TRBV29-1 and TRBJ1-2, with 9 bases fitting TRBD1. Germline CDR1 SQVTM, CDR2 ANQGSEA. The CDR3 extends over 14 amino acids. V was pared by 7 bases and J by 7 bases, with 13 bases of the junction left unmatched. The CDR3 DNA reads TGCAGCGCTAACTTACAGGGGGCATTAGGTGGCTACACCTTC. It is translated as CSANLQGALGGYTF. The full variable domain, rest sourced from reference TRBV29-1 and TRBJ1-2, is SAVISQKPSRDICQRGTSLTIQCQVDSQVTMMFWYRQQPGQSLTLIATANQGSEATYESGFVIDKFPISRPNLTFSTLTVSNMSPEDSSIYLCSANLQGALGGYTFGSGTRLTVV.

This sequence joins TRBV11-2 and TRBJ2-3, with D perhaps matching TRBD2 (5 bases). The germline V and J ends were trimmed by 5 bases and 6 bases, with 15 bases remaining between them. CDR3 length equals 14 residues. Germline-derived CDR1 and CDR2 are SGHAT and FQNNGV. In nucleotides, the CDR3 is TGTGCCAGCAGCCTTCTCGGGATAGCGGATACGCAGTATTTT. Protein: CASSLLGIADTQYF.

The V call is TRBV4-1, the J call TRBJ2-2; no clear D. Germline V lookup: CDR1 MGHRA, CDR2 YSYEKL. Trimming shortened V by 0 bases and J by 8 bases, and 16 bases separated the two germline ends. CDR3 length equals 16 residues. The CDR3 sequence is CASSQDSGPPRGELFF. The CDR3 DNA follows: TGCGCCAGCAGCCAAGATTCGGGCCCCCCGCGGGGGGAGCTGTTTTTT.

In this sample, this clonotype turned up a few times. The chain is built from TRBV24-1 and TRBJ2-7; 11 bases align to TRBD1. Judging by the DNA end, TRBJ2-1 fits better; the J call may be wrong. Looked up from germline, CDR1 is KGHDR and CDR2 is SFDVKD. The length of the CDR3 is 14 residues. DNA of the CDR3: TGTGCCACCAGCTCCGGGACAGGGGGCAATGAGCAGTTCTTC. Translation: CATSSGTGGNEQFF.

The rearrangement joins TRBV7-9 to TRBJ1-4; unclear D gene. V lost 4 bases, J lost 3 bases, and 12 bases lay in between. Germline V CDR1 and CDR2: SEHNR, FQNEAQ (reference sequence). The CDR3 extends over 15 amino acids. The CDR3 reads CASSSTLFSNEKLFF. The CDR3 nucleotides are TGTGCCAGCAGCTCTACTCTGTTCTCTAATGAAAAACTGTTTTTT.

The V and J genes are TRBV7-2 and TRBJ2-1, with a tentative D call TRBD1 (7 bases). This CDR3 has 16 amino acids. The germline CDR1 and CDR2 sequences are SGHTA and FQGNSA. V lost 5 bases to trimming and J lost 8 bases, with 22 bases between them. In DNA form, the CDR3 reads TGTGCCAGCAGCCGCCAGGGGGGCGGGACCGGGCATGAGCAGTTCTTC. Residues: CASSRQGGGTGHEQFF.

V is TRBV7-2 and J is TRBJ2-1; 14 nucleotides match TRBD2. Per germline, CDR1 SGHTA and CDR2 FQGNSA. V lost 1 base and J lost 13; bases outside the gene matches: 3. The CDR3 consists of 14 residues. CDR3 amino acids: CASSLGLAGGPQFF. The CDR3 nucleotides read TGTGCCAGCAGCTTAGGACTAGCGGGAGGGCCCCAGTTCTTC.

This clonotype was found many times. V is TRBV20-1 and J is TRBJ1-6, with D possibly matching TRBD1 (5 bases). The V end lost 3 bases, the J end lost 6 bases, and 9 bases lay between the germline ends. The CDR3 spans 13 residues. Germline V gene data show CDR1 as DFQATT and CDR2 as SNEGSKA (reference sequence). CDR3 sequence: CSARGRLNSPLHF. CDR3 bases: TGCAGTGCTAGGGGACGGCTTAATTCACCCCTCCACTTT.

The rearrangement links TRBV29-1 to TRBJ2-6; 11 bases are a match to TRBD1. The CDR3 has 16 residues. In germline, CDR1 is SQVTM, CDR2 ANQGSEA. With 4 bases clipped from V and 3 bases from J, the junction kept 5 bases outside the gene matches. CDR3 DNA sequence: TGCAGCGTTGCCCGGGACAGGGGGTTTGGGGCCAACGTCCTGACTTTC. Translated: CSVARDRGFGANVLTF.

This chain joins TRBV7-9 and TRBJ2-5; 7 bases agree with TRBD1. V shed 5 bases and J 3 bases; nucleotides not matched to a gene: 9. This CDR3 has 15 amino acids. Germline V gene data show CDR1 as SEHNR and CDR2 as FQNEAQ (reference sequence). CDR3: CASSPWTGYKETQYF. The CDR3 DNA reads TGTGCCAGCAGCCCCTGGACAGGCTACAAAGAGACCCAGTACTTC.

This clonotype was detected ten times or more. The chain carries TRBV4-3 and TRBJ2-5; 13 bases map to TRBD2. The CDR3 has 18 amino acids. With V trimmed by 0 bases and J by 5 bases, 9 bases remained unmatched. The germline CDR1 and CDR2 sequences are LGHNA and YSLEER. This CDR3 is CASSQDWTSGSFGETQYF. The CDR3 region has the DNA TGCGCCAGCAGCCAAGATTGGACTAGCGGGAGCTTCGGGGAGACCCAGTACTTC.

Only a few counts were recorded for this clonotype. The chain combines TRBV27 with TRBJ2-5; D perhaps matches TRBD1 (5 bases). Germline-derived CDR1 and CDR2 are MNHEY and SMNVEV (reference sequence). The length of the CDR3 is 16 residues. V lost 3 bases and J lost 5, with 19 bases in between. The chain's CDR3 is CASSFTKRPHRETQYF. The CDR3 bases are TGTGCCAGCAGTTTCACCAAACGGCCCCACAGGGAGACCCAGTACTTC.

This clonotype was recorded a few times. The chain employs TRBV9 and TRBJ1-2, with D tentatively TRBD1 (6 bases). CDR1 is SGDLS, CDR2 YYNGEE, per germline. The germline V and J ends were trimmed by 0 bases and 7 bases, with 10 bases remaining between them. The CDR3 sequence is 13 residues long. CDR3 residues: CASSVVEGGGYTF. The CDR3 DNA follows: TGTGCCAGCAGCGTAGTAGAGGGGGGTGGCTACACCTTC. The whole variable domain, remainder taken from reference TRBV9 and TRBJ1-2, is DSGVTQTPKHLITATGQRVTLRCSPRSGDLSVYWYQQSLDQGLQFLIQYYNGEERAKGNILERFSAQQFPDLHSELNLSSLELGDSALYFCASSVVEGGGYTFGSGTRLTVV.

This clonotype turned up a few times. This chain links TRBV15 with TRBJ2-7, with TRBD2 matching over 8 bases. Germline V gene lookup returns CDR1 LNHNV and CDR2 YYDKDF (reference sequence). V was pared by 8 bases and J by 6 bases, with 15 bases of the junction left unmatched. The CDR3 runs 15 residues. CDR3 sequence (DNA): TGTGCCACCCGTTTTGTGGCGGGAGGATGGGGCGAGCAGTACTTC. This codes for CATRFVAGGWGEQYF.

This chain links TRBV4-3 with TRBJ2-3, with D possibly being TRBD2 (5 bases). Between the trimmed V and J ends, which lost 0 bases and 3 bases, there was a span of 10 bases. CDR1 LGHNA and CDR2 YSLEER come from the germline V gene. The CDR3 has 15 amino acids. The CDR3: CASSQELRLTDTQYF. The CDR3 coding sequence is TGCGCCAGCAGCCAAGAGCTCAGACTAACAGATACGCAGTATTTT.

This clonotype has just a few counts. J is TRBJ2-5 and V is TRBV6-5; 8 bases fit TRBD2. The V gene's germline CDR1 is MNHEY and CDR2 SVGAGI. Trimming removed 2 bases from V and 5 bases from J; junction bases left unmatched: 10. This CDR3 contains 16 residues. The CDR3 loop reads CASSYTPGLEGETQYF. The CDR3 DNA reads TGTGCCAGCAGTTACACACCGGGACTAGAAGGGGAGACCCAGTACTTC.

Comments on this clonotype: A junction end diverges from the germline sequence, so it may reflect a read error. The genes are TRBV11-2 and TRBJ2-5; no clear D gene. Germline CDR1 is SGHAT and CDR2 is FQNNGV. CDR3 length: 11 amino acids. The CDR3 loop is CASSLQETQCF. CDR3 coding DNA: TGTGCCAGCAGTTTGCAAGAGACCCAGTGCTTC. The whole variable domain, remainder taken from reference TRBV11-2 and TRBJ2-5, is EAGVAQSPRYKIIEKRQSVAFWCNPISGHATLYWYQQILGQGPKLLIQFQNNGVVDDSQLPKDRFSAERLKGVDSTLKIQPAKLEDSAVYLCASSLQETQCFGPGTRLLVL.

A few counts support this clonotype. This chain connects TRBV3-1 to TRBJ2-3, with TRBD1 as a possible D gene (6 bases). Germline V gene lookup returns CDR1 LGHDT and CDR2 YNNKEL (reference sequence). V was shortened by 0 bases and J by 6 bases, with 13 bases between the two germline ends. The CDR3 is made up of 15 amino acids. The CDR3 DNA reads as TGTGCCAGCAGCCAAGACCGGGTGACAGGTGATACGCAGTATTTT. Its translation: CASSQDRVTGDTQYF.

This clonotype was detected a few times. The J gene is TRBJ2-5, the V gene TRBV13, with TRBD2 identical over 8 bases. The length of the CDR3 is 17 residues. Looked up from germline, CDR1 is PRHDT and CDR2 is FYEKMQ (reference sequence). The V gene end was trimmed by 1 base and the J gene end by 5 bases; junction bases not matched to a gene: 12. CDR3 sequence: CASSLAGLGSQRETQYF. The CDR3 DNA reads as TGTGCCAGCAGCTTAGCGGGACTAGGGTCCCAGAGGGAGACCCAGTACTTC.

The CDR3: CASSLDSGLNTEAFF. The CDR3 nucleotides are TGCGCCAGCAGCTTGGACTCAGGGCTGAACACTGAAGCTTTCTTT. The chain uses TRBV5-1 and TRBJ1-1, with D maybe TRBD1 (5 bases). The CDR3 covers 15 residues. Germline V CDR1 and CDR2: SGHRS, YFSETQ. The V gene lost 0 bases and the J gene lost 0 bases, with 9 bases spanning the gap. Full variable domain (remainder filled in from reference TRBV5-1 and TRBJ1-1): KAGVTQTPRYLIKTRGQQVTLSCSPISGHRSVSWYQQTPGQGLQFLFEYFSETQRNKGNFPGRFSGRQFSNSRSEMNVSTLELGDSALYLCASSLDSGLNTEAFFGQGTRLTVV.